The 10 T cell receptor beta chains presented below share a single source sample, sequenced in a study of response to subunit inactivated influenza vaccine. TCRdb used MiXCR to reprocess the RT-PCR reads, holding one entry per CDR3 protein. The sample contains roughly 500,000 distinct CDR3 sequences, 20% to 25% of which appear only once. The same sample was also used in a study of T cells expressing NK-cell markers. From that second work: It was by 5'RACE template switching with UMIs that TCR beta cDNA was made.

Specimen: CD4+ T cells sorted from PBMCs, collected 11 to 12 days after vaccination. These receptors all come from a man aged 50-59 years who received an inactivated influenza vaccine.

This chain connects TRBV6-1 to TRBJ2-7; D is uncertain. This CDR3 region has 15 residues. The germline V gene encodes CDR1 MNHNS and CDR2 SASEGT. The V gene lost 0 bases and the J gene lost 3 bases, with 12 bases spanning the gap. The CDR3 protein is CASSEASLFSYEQYF. CDR3 coding DNA: TGTGCCAGCAGTGAAGCGTCTCTATTCAGCTACGAGCAGTACTTC.

This clonotype has a handful of counts. This chain uses TRBV5-1 with TRBJ1-1; D is ambiguous. This CDR3 has 13 residues. V lost 5 bases, J lost 1 base, and 9 bases lay in between. The germline CDR1 and CDR2 sequences are SGHRS and YFSETQ. CDR3 amino acids: CASSNSRNTEAFF. The CDR3, as DNA: TGCGCCAGCAGTAACTCCAGGAACACTGAAGCTTTCTTT.

This chain connects TRBV7-9 to TRBJ2-5, with 13 nucleotides matching TRBD2. This CDR3 is 17 amino acids long. Germline V lookup: CDR1 SEHNR, CDR2 FQNEAQ (reference sequence). Trimming cost V 0 bases and J 4 bases; bases outside gene matches: 5. The CDR3 reads CASSLARTSGGSETQYF. The CDR3 DNA follows: TGTGCCAGCAGCTTAGCGCGGACTAGCGGGGGCTCAGAGACCCAGTACTTC.

The chain combines TRBV7-8 with TRBJ1-6; D ambiguous. The CDR3 is made up of 12 amino acids. The germline CDR1 and CDR2 sequences are SGHVS and FQNEAQ. Trimming took off 3 bases at V and 8 bases at J, with 5 bases between the two ends. The CDR3, as DNA: TGTGCCAGCAGCTTTCGGGATTCACCCCTCCACTTT. Translating it yields CASSFRDSPLHF.

The chain combines TRBV7-4 with TRBJ1-6; 9 bases are a match to TRBD1. Germline loops: CDR1 SGHVT, CDR2 SQSDAQ. J gave up 8 bases and V 4 bases, and 6 bases lay outside the gene matches. The CDR3 runs to 15 residues. The CDR3 DNA is TGTGCCAGCAGCTCCACAGGGGGCGAGGATTCACCCCTCCACTTT. Amino acid sequence: CASSSTGGEDSPLHF.

This clonotype was detected many times. The CDR3 DNA sequence: TGTGCCAGCAGTTACGCCCAATCGACCTCAGGCACGCAGTATTTT. Protein: CASSYAQSTSGTQYF. The chain joins TRBV6-2 or TRBV6-3 to TRBJ2-3; D is uncertain. Trimming pared 2 bases from V and 9 bases from J, leaving 18 bases between. The CDR3 length is 15 residues. Germline CDR1 and CDR2: MNHEY and SVGEGT.

The V gene is TRBV10-2, the J gene TRBJ2-3; D ambiguous. The CDR3 length is 14 residues. Trimming took off 2 bases at V and 2 bases at J, with 8 bases between the two ends. Germline CDR1 reads WSHSY; CDR2 reads SAAADI. CDR3 in DNA: TGCGCCAGCAGTGAGGTTGCCAACACAGATACGCAGTATTTT. Amino acid sequence: CASSEVANTDTQYF.

This clonotype showed up just a few times. The chain combines TRBV29-1 with TRBJ1-2, with 7 positions matching TRBD1. Germline V lookup: CDR1 SQVTM, CDR2 ANQGSEA. V shed 0 bases, J shed 6 bases, and the junction held 10 bases outside the gene matches. The CDR3 length is 15 residues. CDR3: CSVEDSARGRDGYTF. CDR3 coding DNA: TGCAGCGTTGAAGATTCGGCGAGGGGGCGAGATGGCTACACCTTC.

This chain connects TRBV3-1 to TRBJ2-7; TRBD1 might be the D (5 bases). The CDR3 length is 12 residues. From germline, CDR1 is LGHDT and CDR2 YNNKEL (reference sequence). Trimming removed 1 base at V and 6 bases at J, with 7 bases between. The DNA of the CDR3 is TGTGCCAGCAGCCAAGCTGGGGCCGAGCAGTACTTC. This translates into CASSQAGAEQYF.

A few counts support this clonotype. The rearrangement links TRBV12-3 or TRBV12-4 to TRBJ2-1; D may be TRBD2 (6 bases). V was shortened by 3 bases and J by 4 bases, with 13 bases between the two germline ends. The CDR3 is made up of 15 amino acids. Here the CDR3 reads CASSFLRGSYNEQFF. In nucleotides, the CDR3 is TGTGCCAGCAGTTTTTTGCGGGGTTCTTACAATGAGCAGTTCTTC.